These 5 T cell receptor beta chains share one sample of origin, sequenced in a study of cytomegalovirus exposure and HLA in healthy donors. The PCR contained 60 Vbeta and 13 Jbeta primers. Data came from immunoSEQ multiplex PCR; TCRdb stores just in-frame clones and leaves some out. The table records 100,000 to 150,000 clones, over 70% of them present only once. The sample taken for sequencing was PBMCs. All receptors derive from a woman aged 18-35 years in good health and CMV-seronegative.

The V and J genes are TRBV5-4 and TRBJ2-3; TRBD1 is a possible D gene (5 bases). The CDR3 covers 14 residues. V shed 4 bases and J shed 2 bases, with 11 bases lying between them. Germline values: CDR1 SGHNT, CDR2 YYREEE (reference sequence). The CDR3 loop reads CASSPPDTTDTQYF. The CDR3 DNA reads as TGTGCCAGCAGCCCCCCGGACACCACAGATACGCAGTATTTT.

The V call is TRBV15, the J call TRBJ2-3; TRBD2 agrees at 9 bases. CDR3 length: 16 amino acids. V gave up 5 bases and J gave up 0 bases; unmatched junction bases: 6. Germline-derived CDR1 and CDR2 are LNHNV and YYDKDF (reference sequence). This CDR3 reads CATSVRLAASTDTQYF. For the CDR3, the DNA is TGTGCCACCAGCGTCCGACTAGCGGCGAGCACAGATACGCAGTATTTT.

This chain connects TRBV19 to TRBJ2-3, with D possibly matching TRBD2 (5 bases). The CDR3 totals 16 residues. V lost 3 bases and J lost 0, with 13 bases in between. CDR1 and CDR2 from the germline V gene are LNHDA and SQIVND (reference sequence). CDR3: CASSIYVLASTDTQYF. CDR3 DNA sequence: TGTGCCAGTAGTATCTATGTCCTAGCTAGCACAGATACGCAGTATTTT. The full variable domain, its missing parts supplied by reference TRBV19 and TRBJ2-3, is DGGITQSPKYLFRKEGQNVTLSCEQNLNHDAMYWYRQDPGQGLRLIYYSQIVNDFQKGDIAEGYSVSREKKESFPLTVTSAQKNPTAFYLCASSIYVLASTDTQYFGPGTRLTVL.

The chain carries TRBV19 and TRBJ1-5, with D uncertain. The CDR3 consists of 14 residues. CDR1 is LNHDA and CDR2 is SQIVND in the germline V gene (reference sequence). Trimming took off 5 bases at V and 10 bases at J, with 18 bases between the two ends. The CDR3 region has the DNA TGTGCCAGTAGTCCGACGGCTCGCGGTGGACCCCAGCATTTT. This translates into CASSPTARGGPQHF.

This chain connects TRBV6-5 to TRBJ2-3, with a possible D match to TRBD2 (6 bases). The germline V gene encodes CDR1 MNHEY and CDR2 SVGAGI. This CDR3 has 15 residues. The V gene lost 2 bases and the J gene lost 6 bases, with 15 bases spanning the gap. The CDR3 region has the DNA TGTGCCAGCAGTTACCCACTAGCCGCCCCCGATACGCAGTATTTT. Translated, it gives CASSYPLAAPDTQYF.